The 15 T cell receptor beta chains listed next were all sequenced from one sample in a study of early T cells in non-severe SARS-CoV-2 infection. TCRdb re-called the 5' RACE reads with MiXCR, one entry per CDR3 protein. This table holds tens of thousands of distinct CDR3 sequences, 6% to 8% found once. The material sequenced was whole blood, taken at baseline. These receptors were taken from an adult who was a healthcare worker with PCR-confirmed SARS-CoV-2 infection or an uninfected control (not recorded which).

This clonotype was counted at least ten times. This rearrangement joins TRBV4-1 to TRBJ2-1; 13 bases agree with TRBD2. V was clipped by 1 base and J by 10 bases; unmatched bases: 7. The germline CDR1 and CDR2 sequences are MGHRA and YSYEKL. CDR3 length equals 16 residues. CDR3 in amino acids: CASSQAEGLAGVEQFF. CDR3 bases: TGCGCCAGCAGCCAAGCAGAAGGACTAGCGGGAGTGGAGCAGTTCTTC.

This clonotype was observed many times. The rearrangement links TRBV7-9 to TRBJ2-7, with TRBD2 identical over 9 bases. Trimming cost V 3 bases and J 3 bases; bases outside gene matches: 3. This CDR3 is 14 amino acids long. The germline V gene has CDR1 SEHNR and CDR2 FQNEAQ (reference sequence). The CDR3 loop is CASSFGLAIYEQYF. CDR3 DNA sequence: TGTGCCAGCAGCTTCGGACTAGCGATCTACGAGCAGTACTTC.

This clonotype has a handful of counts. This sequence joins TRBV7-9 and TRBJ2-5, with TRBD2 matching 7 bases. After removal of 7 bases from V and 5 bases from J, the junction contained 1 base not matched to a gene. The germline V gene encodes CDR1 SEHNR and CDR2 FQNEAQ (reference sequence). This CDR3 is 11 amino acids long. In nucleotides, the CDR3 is TGTGCCAGCACCGGGGGGGAGACCCAGTACTTC. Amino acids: CASTGGETQYF.

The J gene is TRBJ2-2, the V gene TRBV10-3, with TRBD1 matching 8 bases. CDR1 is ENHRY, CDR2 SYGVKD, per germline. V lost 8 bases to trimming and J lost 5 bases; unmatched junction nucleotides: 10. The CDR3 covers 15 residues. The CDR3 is CAIQPARGLTGELFF. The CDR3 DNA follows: TGTGCCATCCAACCTGCCAGGGGGCTAACCGGGGAGCTGTTTTTT.

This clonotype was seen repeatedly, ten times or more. The CDR3 region is CAWSYTDEQFF. The CDR3 coding sequence is TGTGCCTGGAGTTACACCGATGAGCAGTTCTTC. The rearrangement links TRBV30 to TRBJ2-1; D call uncertain. The V end was cut by 2 bases, the J end by 8 bases, with 7 bases between. Germline lookup yields CDR1 GTSNPN and CDR2 SVGIG (reference sequence). The CDR3 totals 11 residues.

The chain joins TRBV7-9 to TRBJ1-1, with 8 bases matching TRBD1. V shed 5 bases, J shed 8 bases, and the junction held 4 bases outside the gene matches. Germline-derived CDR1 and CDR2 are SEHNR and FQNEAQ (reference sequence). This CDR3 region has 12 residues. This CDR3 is CASSERTGEAFF. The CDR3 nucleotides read TGTGCCAGCAGCGAACGGACAGGGGAAGCTTTCTTT.

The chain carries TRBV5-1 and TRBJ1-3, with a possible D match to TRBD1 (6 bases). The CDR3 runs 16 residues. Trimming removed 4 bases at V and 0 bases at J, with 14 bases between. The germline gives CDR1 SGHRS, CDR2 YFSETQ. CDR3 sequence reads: CASSGYQGYSGNTIYF. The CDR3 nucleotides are TGCGCCAGCAGCGGCTACCAGGGGTACTCTGGAAACACCATATATTTT. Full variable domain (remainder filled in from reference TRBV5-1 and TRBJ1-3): KAGVTQTPRYLIKTRGQQVTLSCSPISGHRSVSWYQQTPGQGLQFLFEYFSETQRNKGNFPGRFSGRQFSNSRSEMNVSTLELGDSALYLCASSGYQGYSGNTIYFGEGSWLTVV.

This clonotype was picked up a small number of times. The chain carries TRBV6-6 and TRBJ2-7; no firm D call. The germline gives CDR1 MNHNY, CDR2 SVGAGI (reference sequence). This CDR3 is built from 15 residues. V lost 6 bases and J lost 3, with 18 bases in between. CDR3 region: CASSEHQTGNYEQYF. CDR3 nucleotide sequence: TGTGCCAGCAGCGAACATCAGACGGGTAACTACGAGCAGTACTTC.

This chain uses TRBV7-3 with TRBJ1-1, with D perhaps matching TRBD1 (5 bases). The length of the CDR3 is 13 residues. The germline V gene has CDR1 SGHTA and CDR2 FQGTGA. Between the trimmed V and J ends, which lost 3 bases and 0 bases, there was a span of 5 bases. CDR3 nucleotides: TGTGCCAGCAGCTTGACAGTGAACACTGAAGCTTTCTTT. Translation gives CASSLTVNTEAFF.

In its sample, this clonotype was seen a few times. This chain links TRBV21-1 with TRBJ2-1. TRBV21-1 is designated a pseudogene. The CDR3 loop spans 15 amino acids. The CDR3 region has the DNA TGTGCCAGCAGCAAAATGAGAGCCACCTACAATGAGCAGTTCTTC. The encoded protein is CASSKMRATYNEQFF.

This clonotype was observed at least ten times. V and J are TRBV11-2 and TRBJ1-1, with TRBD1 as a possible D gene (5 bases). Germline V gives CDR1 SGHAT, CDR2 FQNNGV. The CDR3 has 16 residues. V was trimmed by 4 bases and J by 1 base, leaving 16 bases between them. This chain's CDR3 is CASSSSSGQGNTEAFF. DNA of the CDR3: TGTGCCAGCAGCTCCTCAAGCGGGCAGGGGAACACTGAAGCTTTCTTT.

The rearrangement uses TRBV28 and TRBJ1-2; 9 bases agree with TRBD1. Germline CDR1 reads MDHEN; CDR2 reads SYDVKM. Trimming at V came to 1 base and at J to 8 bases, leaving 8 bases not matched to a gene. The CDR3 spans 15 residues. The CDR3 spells CASSLFRGTGRGYTF. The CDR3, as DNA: TGTGCCAGCAGTTTATTTCGGGGGACAGGGAGAGGCTACACCTTC.

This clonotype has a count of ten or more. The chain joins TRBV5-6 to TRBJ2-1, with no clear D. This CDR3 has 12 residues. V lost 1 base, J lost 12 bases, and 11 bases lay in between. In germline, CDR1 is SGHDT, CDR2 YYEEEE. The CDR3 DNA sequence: TGTGCCAGCAGCTTGAATGGCAGGCTGCAGTTCTTC. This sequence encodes CASSLNGRLQFF.

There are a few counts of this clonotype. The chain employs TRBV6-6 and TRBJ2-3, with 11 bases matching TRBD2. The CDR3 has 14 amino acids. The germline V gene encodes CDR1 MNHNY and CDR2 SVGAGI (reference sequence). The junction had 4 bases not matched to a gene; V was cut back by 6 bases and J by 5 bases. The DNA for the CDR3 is TGTGCCAGCAGGACCGGGACTAGCGGAGATACGCAGTATTTT. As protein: CASRTGTSGDTQYF.

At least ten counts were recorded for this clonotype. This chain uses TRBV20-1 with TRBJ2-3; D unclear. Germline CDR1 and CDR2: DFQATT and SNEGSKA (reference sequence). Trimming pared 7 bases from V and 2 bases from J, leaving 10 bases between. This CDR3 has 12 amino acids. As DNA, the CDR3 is TGCAGTGGGGGTACTTTCACAGATACGCAGTATTTT. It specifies CSGGTFTDTQYF.